This TCR beta chain comes out of a study of T-cell reconstitution after alpha-beta-depleted transplantation in children. This clonotype was observed at least ten times. This CDR3 has 15 residues. Looked up from germline, CDR1 is SGDLS and CDR2 is YYNGEE. V shed 3 bases, J shed 2 bases, and the junction held 5 bases outside the gene matches. The TCRbeta library was prepared with unique molecular identifiers. TCRdb called the PCR reads again in MiXCR, with one record for every CDR3 protein. This table has about 260,000 distinct CDR3 sequences, around 8% appearing once. V usage is TRBV9 and J usage is TRBJ1-3; TRBD1 matches at 7 bases. The clonotype was recovered from a male patient under 18 who had a stem cell transplant for acute lymphoblastic leukemia, so the T cells may come from the graft donor. The source was PBMCs, mostly from graft donor cells, collected 180 days after TCRalphabeta/CD19-depleted stem cell transplant. The chain's CDR3 is CASSGQGGTGNTIYF. The CDR3 DNA reads as TGTGCCAGCAGCGGACAGGGAGGAACTGGAAACACCATATATTTT.